This TCR beta chain is drawn from a study of early T cells in non-severe SARS-CoV-2 infection. Study-wide points: Matches to VDJdb favored anti-spike CD8 responses and missed private and CD4 specificities.

The sample holds a few counts of this clonotype. Antigen: not known. TCRdb called the 5' RACE reads again in MiXCR, with one record for every CDR3 protein. The table shows 20,000 to 25,000 distinct CDR3 sequences, with 5% to 6% occurring only once. With V trimmed by 6 bases and J by 1 base, 5 bases remained unmatched. The CDR3 extends over 14 amino acids. The source is an adult who was a healthcare worker with PCR-confirmed SARS-CoV-2 infection or an uninfected control (not recorded which). The sample here was whole blood, taken at baseline. V gene TRBV12-3 or TRBV12-4 combines with J gene TRBJ2-5, with 7 bases lining up with TRBD2. The CDR3 loop is CASSRSSGQETQYF. The CDR3 region has the DNA TGTGCCAGCAGCCGTTCTAGCGGCCAAGAGACCCAGTACTTC.